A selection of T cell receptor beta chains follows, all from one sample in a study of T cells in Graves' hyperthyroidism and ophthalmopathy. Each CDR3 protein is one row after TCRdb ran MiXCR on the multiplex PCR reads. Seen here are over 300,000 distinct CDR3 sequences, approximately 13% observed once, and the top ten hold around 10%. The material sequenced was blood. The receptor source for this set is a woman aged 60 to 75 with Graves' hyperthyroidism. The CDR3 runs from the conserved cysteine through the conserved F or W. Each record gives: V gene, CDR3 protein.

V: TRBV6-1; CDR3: CASSVTGGDSPLHF
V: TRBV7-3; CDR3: CASSTTPSGEAFF
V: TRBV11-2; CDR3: CASSLDPGTSGSNEQFF
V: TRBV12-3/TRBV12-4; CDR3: CASSFRGGELFF
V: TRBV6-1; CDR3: CASTYRSEAFF
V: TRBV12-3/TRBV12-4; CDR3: CASSLNGGKTEAFF
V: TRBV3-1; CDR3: CASSLLAGAAGELFF
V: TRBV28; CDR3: CASSVGGADHYEQYF
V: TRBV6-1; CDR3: CASTTAGTGDRPQHF
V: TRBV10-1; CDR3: CASSDTRWVRYF
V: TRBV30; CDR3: CAWSASPYNEQFF
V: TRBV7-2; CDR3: CASSSRQANYEQYF
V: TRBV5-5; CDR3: CASSQGQGGQTGKLFF
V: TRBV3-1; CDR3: CASSHRDRSINEQFF
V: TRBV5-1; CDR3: CASSLGNSPQTDTQYF
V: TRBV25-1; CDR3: CASSTPRDRDEQYF
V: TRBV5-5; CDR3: CASSLRAASTEAFF
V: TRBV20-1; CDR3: CSASLGQGYGDTQYF
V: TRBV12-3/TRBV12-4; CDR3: CASSLGRDMPGEQYF
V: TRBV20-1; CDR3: CSATGLAGGPPSEQYF
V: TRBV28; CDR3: CASSLYGQGGQPQHF
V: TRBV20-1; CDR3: CSATRDSTYEQYF
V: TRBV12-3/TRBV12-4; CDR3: CASSFPGSTGELFF
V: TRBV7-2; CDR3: CASSSRGVSTDTQYF
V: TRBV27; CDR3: CASSLHTPGTGGEETQYF
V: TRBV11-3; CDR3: CASSRPTGNGYNEQFF
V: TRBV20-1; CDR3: CSASGLAGGGEQYF
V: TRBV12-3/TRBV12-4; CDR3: CASSLVVGADGYTF
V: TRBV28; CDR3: CASMTQASGRGYEQYF
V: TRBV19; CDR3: CASSPPGRGSTEAFF
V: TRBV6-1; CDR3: CASNGRASFF
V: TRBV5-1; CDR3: CASRPTSGEQFF
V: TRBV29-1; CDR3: CSVWWGALGYTF
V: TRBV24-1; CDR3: CATSDSPFLRRQGFSYNEQFF
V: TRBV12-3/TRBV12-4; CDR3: CASSPQLQETQYF
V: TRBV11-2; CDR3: CASSRGLAAGETQYF
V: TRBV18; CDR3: CASSRRPSDRVAEQYF
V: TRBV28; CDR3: CASSLILGTGGSGYTF
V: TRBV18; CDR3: CASSPSAGAESEQYF
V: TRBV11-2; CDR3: CASSQTAGVSGTEAFF
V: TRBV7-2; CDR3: CASSFQELGSGNTIYF
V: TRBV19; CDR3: CASNMDRVNGYTF
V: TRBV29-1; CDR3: CSASGQGGVAFF
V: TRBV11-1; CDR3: CASSPVGNTEAFF
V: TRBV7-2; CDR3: CASRKREGYNEQFF
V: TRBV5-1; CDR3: CASSPGQGAGGELFF
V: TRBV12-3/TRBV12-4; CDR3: CASSRRGITGNYGYTF
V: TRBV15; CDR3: CATSRDSGGSYNEQFF
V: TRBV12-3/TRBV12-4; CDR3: CASSLGQGRDEQYF
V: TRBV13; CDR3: CASSPSRGSYNSPLHF
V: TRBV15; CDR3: CATSRVRDYLNGEQFF
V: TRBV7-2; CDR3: CASGPVAGGRNEQFF